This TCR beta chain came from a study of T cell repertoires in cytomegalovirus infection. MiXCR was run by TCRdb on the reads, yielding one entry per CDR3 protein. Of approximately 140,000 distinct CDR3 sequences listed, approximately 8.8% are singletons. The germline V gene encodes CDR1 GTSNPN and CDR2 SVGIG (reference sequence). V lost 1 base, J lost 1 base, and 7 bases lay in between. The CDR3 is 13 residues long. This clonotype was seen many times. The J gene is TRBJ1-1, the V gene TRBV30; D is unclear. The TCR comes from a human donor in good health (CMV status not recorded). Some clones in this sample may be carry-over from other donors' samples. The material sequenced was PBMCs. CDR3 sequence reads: CAWSEGTNTEAFF. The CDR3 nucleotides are TGTGCCTGGAGTGAAGGTACGAACACTGAAGCTTTCTTT.